This TCR beta chain was identified in a study of cytomegalovirus exposure and HLA in healthy donors. About the study: The same platform used for the approximately 670 first-cohort repertoires was also used for the 95 to 150 validation repertoires, as a later analysis reported. Whole-study findings and limits: Specificity of three CMV-associated chains for CMV antigens was verified in vitro.

The assay was immunoSEQ multiplex PCR, and TCRdb's table has in-frame clones only and misses some. The table shows around 400,000 clones, with 80% to 90% occurring only once. Per the germline V gene, CDR1 is SGHVS and CDR2 is FNYEAQ. CDR3 length equals 16 residues. V gave up 1 base and J gave up 7 bases; unmatched junction bases: 8. With respect to this clone: Its antigen is still unknown.

The chain recombines TRBV7-6 with TRBJ2-1; 9 bases fit TRBD2. The clonotype comes from a woman in her late teens or twenties in good health and CMV-seronegative. Sequencing was done on a sample of PBMCs. The CDR3 DNA reads as TGTGCCAGCAGCTTAGTTCCGGGACTAGCATCGAATGAGCAGTTCTTC. Encoded protein: CASSLVPGLASNEQFF.